What follows are 18 T cell receptor beta chains derived from one specimen sequenced in a study of cytomegalovirus exposure and HLA in healthy donors. TCRdb's table, derived via immunoSEQ multiplex PCR, lists solely in-frame clones and lacks some. The data show about 98,000 clones, with roughly 87% seen just once and 6% to 6.5% held by the top ten. The sequencing sample was made of PBMCs. The receptor set was obtained from a man younger than 35 in good health and CMV-seropositive.

The chain recombines TRBV29-1 with TRBJ2-2, with 9 bases matching TRBD2. With V trimmed by 6 bases and J by 4 bases, 9 bases remained unmatched. The CDR3 covers 15 residues. Germline CDR1 is SQVTM and CDR2 is ANQGSEA. The CDR3 protein is CSVGLAGGPTGELFF. The CDR3 coding sequence is TGCAGCGTGGGACTGGCGGGGGGGCCCACCGGGGAGCTGTTTTTT.

The rearrangement uses TRBV7-6 and TRBJ2-3; maybe TRBD2 (5 bases). CDR3 length: 13 residues. Trimming stripped 5 bases from V and 9 bases from J, with 15 bases between. CDR1 and CDR2 from the germline V gene are SGHVS and FNYEAQ. The CDR3: CASSIFERGTQYF. CDR3 nucleotide sequence: TGTGCCAGCAGCATATTCGAGAGAGGGACGCAGTATTTT. The full variable domain, rest sourced from reference TRBV7-6 and TRBJ2-3, is GAGVSQSPRYKVTKRGQDVALRCDPISGHVSLYWYRQALGQGPEFLTYFNYEAQQDKSGLPNDRFSAERPEGSISTLTIQRTEQRDSAMYRCASSIFERGTQYFGPGTRLTVL.

J is TRBJ1-2 and V is TRBV15; the match to TRBD1 covers 8 bases. Losses at the gene ends were 5 bases for V and 6 bases for J; bases not matched to a gene: 5. This CDR3 is built from 13 residues. Looked up from germline, CDR1 is LNHNV and CDR2 is YYDKDF (reference sequence). CDR3 amino acids: CATSSQGGNGYTF. As DNA, the CDR3 is TGTGCCACCAGCTCACAGGGGGGAAATGGCTACACCTTC.

The rearrangement uses TRBV4-3 and TRBJ2-1; 12 nucleotides agree with TRBD2. The CDR3 sequence is 17 residues long. Germline V gene data show CDR1 as LGHNA and CDR2 as YSLEER. Unmatched junction bases numbered 12, after V lost 4 bases and J lost 8 bases. In DNA, the CDR3 is TGCGCCAGCAGCCCTTCTCCCCTAGCGGGGGGGCCGGATGAGCAGTTCTTC. This gives the protein CASSPSPLAGGPDEQFF.

This chain uses TRBV10-3 with TRBJ2-7, with TRBD2 matching 11 bases. Trimming removed 6 bases from V and 3 bases from J; junction bases left unmatched: 13. Germline CDR1 is ENHRY and CDR2 is SYGVKD. The CDR3 is 17 residues long. The DNA of the CDR3 is TGTGCCATCAGCAAGGGAATTTCCGGGACTAGCGGCTACGAGCAGTACTTC. Residues: CAISKGISGTSGYEQYF.

V gene TRBV4-3 combines with J gene TRBJ2-1; TRBD1 matches 8 bases. The CDR3 has 15 amino acids. The trim removed 4 bases at V and 8 bases at J, leaving 10 bases unmatched. Per germline, CDR1 LGHNA and CDR2 YSLEER. The CDR3 reads CASSPGQGGRDEQFF. DNA for the CDR3: TGCGCCAGCAGCCCAGGACAGGGCGGTAGGGATGAGCAGTTCTTC.

V and J are TRBV9 and TRBJ2-3, with 9 positions matching TRBD2. Germline CDR1 SGDLS, CDR2 YYNGEE. V lost 7 bases and J lost 1; bases outside the gene matches: 7. The CDR3 runs 15 residues. In DNA form, the CDR3 reads TGTGCCAGCTCCGATAGCGGGGGACGCACAGATACGCAGTATTTT. Protein sequence: CASSDSGGRTDTQYF.

The chain links TRBV2 to TRBJ2-5; TRBD1 is a possible D gene (6 bases). Between the trimmed V and J ends, which lost 6 bases and 5 bases, there was a span of 16 bases. CDR1 and CDR2 (germline): SNHLY, FYNNEI. This CDR3 has 14 residues. The CDR3 loop is CASRLTGHSETQYF. CDR3 sequence (DNA): TGTGCCAGCAGGCTAACGGGACATTCGGAGACCCAGTACTTC.

This chain connects TRBV27 to TRBJ1-5; D is uncertain. Trimming took off 6 bases at V and 2 bases at J, with 20 bases between the two ends. This CDR3 spans 17 amino acids. Germline lookup yields CDR1 MNHEY and CDR2 SMNVEV (reference sequence). CDR3 in amino acids: CASRAAGSQIRNQPQHF. The CDR3 coding sequence is TGTGCCAGCAGGGCAGCCGGGTCCCAGATCCGCAATCAGCCCCAGCATTTT.

The rearrangement links TRBV7-9 to TRBJ1-4, with D possibly being TRBD1 (6 bases). CDR3 size: 17 residues. Trimming stripped 5 bases from V and 8 bases from J, with 24 bases between. Germline V CDR1 and CDR2: SEHNR, FQNEAQ (reference sequence). CDR3 amino acids: CASSRIAGAENWEKLFF. CDR3 DNA sequence: TGTGCCAGCAGCCGGATCGCAGGGGCAGAGAATTGGGAAAAACTGTTTTTT.

The J gene is TRBJ2-5, the V gene TRBV7-9; TRBD2 agrees at 7 bases. The ends lost 7 bases at V and 3 bases at J; junction bases unmatched: 8. Germline V gene lookup returns CDR1 SEHNR and CDR2 FQNEAQ (reference sequence). The CDR3 consists of 14 residues. CDR3 DNA sequence: TGTGCCAGCACACGGGGGAGGGCGGAAGAGACCCAGTACTTC. This sequence encodes CASTRGRAEETQYF.

This rearrangement joins TRBV25-1 to TRBJ1-4; the D gene is possibly TRBD1 (5 bases). Germline CDR1 is MGHDK and CDR2 is SYGVNS. With 1 base removed from V and 6 bases from J, the gap between germline ends came to 12 bases. CDR3 length: 15 residues. The CDR3 nucleotides are TGTGCCAGCAGTGAATCCGGGGCGGGGGATGAAAAACTGTTTTTT. Its protein is CASSESGAGDEKLFF.

The chain combines TRBV10-3 with TRBJ2-1; 11 nucleotides align to TRBD2. V was pared by 0 bases and J by 8 bases, with 6 bases of the junction left unmatched. This CDR3 is 16 amino acids long. Germline assignment: CDR1 ENHRY and CDR2 SYGVKD. The CDR3 sequence: CAISESRLAGFYEQFF. The CDR3 DNA reads TGTGCCATCAGTGAGTCAAGACTAGCGGGATTCTATGAGCAGTTCTTC.

J is TRBJ2-1 and V is TRBV7-3; 12 positions agree with TRBD2. V trimming: 2 bases; J trimming: 9 bases; junction bases outside the gene matches: 8. The V gene's germline CDR1 is SGHTA and CDR2 FQGTGA. This CDR3 region has 16 residues. The CDR3 nucleotides read TGTGCCAGCAGCTTAGGTCTAGCGGGGGGGACGGGTGAGCAGTTCTTC. Its protein product is CASSLGLAGGTGEQFF.

This clone was seen just once. The J gene is TRBJ1-2, the V gene TRBV6-5; D gene unclear. Trimming shortened V by 0 bases and J by 2 bases, and 10 bases separated the two germline ends. The CDR3 has 15 amino acids. The germline V gene encodes CDR1 MNHEY and CDR2 SVGAGI. CDR3 protein: CASSYSYAGNYGYTF. CDR3 bases: TGTGCCAGCAGTTACTCGTATGCAGGAAACTATGGCTACACCTTC.

The chain couples TRBV5-1 to TRBJ1-1, with a tentative D call TRBD1 (6 bases). Germline values: CDR1 SGHRS, CDR2 YFSETQ. V was clipped by 0 bases and J by 0 bases, with 12 bases between them. The CDR3 runs 16 residues. The DNA of the CDR3 is TGCGCCAGCAGCTTGGGGGCGGACAGAATGAACACTGAAGCTTTCTTT. Amino acids: CASSLGADRMNTEAFF. The complete variable domain, with remaining parts taken from reference TRBV5-1 and TRBJ1-1, reads KAGVTQTPRYLIKTRGQQVTLSCSPISGHRSVSWYQQTPGQGLQFLFEYFSETQRNKGNFPGRFSGRQFSNSRSEMNVSTLELGDSALYLCASSLGADRMNTEAFFGQGTRLTVV.

V gene TRBV11-2 combines with J gene TRBJ2-5, with D possibly TRBD2 on 5 matching bases. The CDR3 consists of 13 residues. Germline V lookup: CDR1 SGHAT, CDR2 FQNNGV. V shed 5 bases and J shed 3 bases, with 10 bases lying between them. The CDR3 sequence is CASSQAGEETQYF. CDR3 sequence (DNA): TGTGCCAGCAGCCAGGCCGGGGAAGAGACCCAGTACTTC.

The CDR3 nucleotides read TGTGCCAGCAGTTTATTTGGTAGCGGGAGGGCGGATACGCAGTATTTT. Protein product: CASSLFGSGRADTQYF. The V gene is TRBV27, the J gene TRBJ2-3; 11 bases are shared with TRBD2. J lost 6 bases, V lost 1 base, and 6 bases had no gene match. The germline gives CDR1 MNHEY, CDR2 SMNVEV (reference sequence). The CDR3 sequence is 16 residues long.